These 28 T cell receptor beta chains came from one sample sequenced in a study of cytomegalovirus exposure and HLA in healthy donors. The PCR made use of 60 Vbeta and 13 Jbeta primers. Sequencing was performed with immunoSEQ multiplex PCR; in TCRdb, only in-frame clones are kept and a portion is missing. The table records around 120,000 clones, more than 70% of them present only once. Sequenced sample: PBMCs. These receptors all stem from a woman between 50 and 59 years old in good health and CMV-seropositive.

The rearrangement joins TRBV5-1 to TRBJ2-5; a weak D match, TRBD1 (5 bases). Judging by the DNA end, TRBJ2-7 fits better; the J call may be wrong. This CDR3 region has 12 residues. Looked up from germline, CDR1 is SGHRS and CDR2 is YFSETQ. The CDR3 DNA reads TGCGCCAGCAGCTCAGACAGCTACGAGCAGTACTTC. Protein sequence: CASSSDSYEQYF.

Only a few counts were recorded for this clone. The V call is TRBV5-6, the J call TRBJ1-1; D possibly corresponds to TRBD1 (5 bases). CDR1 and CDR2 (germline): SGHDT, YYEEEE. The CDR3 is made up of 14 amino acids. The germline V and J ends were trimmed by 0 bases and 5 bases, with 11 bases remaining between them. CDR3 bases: TGTGCCAGCAGCTTGGTAGGGAAGGGGACTGAAGCTTTCTTT. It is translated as CASSLVGKGTEAFF.

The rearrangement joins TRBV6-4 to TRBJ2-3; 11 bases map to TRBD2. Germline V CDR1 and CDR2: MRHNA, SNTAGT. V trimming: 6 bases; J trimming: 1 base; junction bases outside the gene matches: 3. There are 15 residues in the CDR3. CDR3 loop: CASSLLAGGTDTQYF. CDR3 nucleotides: TGTGCCAGCAGCCTACTAGCGGGGGGCACAGATACGCAGTATTTT.

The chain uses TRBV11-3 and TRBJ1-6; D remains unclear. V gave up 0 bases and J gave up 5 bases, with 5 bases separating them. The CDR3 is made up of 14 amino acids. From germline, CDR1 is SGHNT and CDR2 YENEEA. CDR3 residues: CASSLELNNSPLHF. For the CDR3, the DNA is TGTGCCAGCAGCTTAGAACTGAATAATTCACCCCTCCACTTT. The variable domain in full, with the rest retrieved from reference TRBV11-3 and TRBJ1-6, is EAGVVQSPRYKIIEKKQPVAFWCNPISGHNTLYWYLQNLGQGPELLIRYENEEAVDDSQLPKDRFSAERLKGVDSTLKIQPAELGDSAVYLCASSLELNNSPLHFGNGTRLTVT.

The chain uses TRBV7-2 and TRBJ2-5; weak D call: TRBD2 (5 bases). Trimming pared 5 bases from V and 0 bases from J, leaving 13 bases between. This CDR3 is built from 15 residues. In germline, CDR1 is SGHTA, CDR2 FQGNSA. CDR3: CASSPSGLYQETQYF. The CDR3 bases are TGTGCCAGCAGCCCCAGCGGCCTGTACCAAGAGACCCAGTACTTC.

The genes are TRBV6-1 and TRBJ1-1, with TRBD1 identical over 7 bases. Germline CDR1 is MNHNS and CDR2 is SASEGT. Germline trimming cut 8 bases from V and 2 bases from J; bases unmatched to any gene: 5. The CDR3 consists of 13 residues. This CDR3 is CASGQEINTEAFF. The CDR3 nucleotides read TGTGCCAGCGGACAGGAGATAAACACTGAAGCTTTCTTT.

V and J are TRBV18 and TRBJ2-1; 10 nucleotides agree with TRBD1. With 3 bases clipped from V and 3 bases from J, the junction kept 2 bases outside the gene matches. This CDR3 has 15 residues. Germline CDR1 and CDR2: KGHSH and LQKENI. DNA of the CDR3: TGTGCCAGCTCACCCCGGGACAGGGGCTACAATGAGCAGTTCTTC. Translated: CASSPRDRGYNEQFF.

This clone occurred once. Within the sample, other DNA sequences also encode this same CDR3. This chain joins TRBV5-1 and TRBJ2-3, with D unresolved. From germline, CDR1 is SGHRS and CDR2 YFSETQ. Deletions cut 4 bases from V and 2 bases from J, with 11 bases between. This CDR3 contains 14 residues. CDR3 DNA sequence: TGCGCCAGCAGCCTACTATCCTCCACAGATACGCAGTATTTT. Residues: CASSLLSSTDTQYF.

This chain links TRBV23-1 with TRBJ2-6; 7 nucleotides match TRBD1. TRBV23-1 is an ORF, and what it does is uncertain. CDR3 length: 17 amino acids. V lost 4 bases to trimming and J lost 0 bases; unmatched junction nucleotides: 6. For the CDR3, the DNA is TGCGCCAGCAGTCGCCGGGACAGCTCCTCTGGGGCCAACGTCCTGACTTTC. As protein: CASSRRDSSSGANVLTF.

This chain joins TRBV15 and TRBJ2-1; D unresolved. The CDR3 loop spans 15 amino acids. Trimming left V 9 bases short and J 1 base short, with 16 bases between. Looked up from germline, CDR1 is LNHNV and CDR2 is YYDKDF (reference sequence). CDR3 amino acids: CATRGGPRSYNEQFF. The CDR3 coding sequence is TGTGCCACTCGAGGTGGTCCCCGGTCCTACAATGAGCAGTTCTTC. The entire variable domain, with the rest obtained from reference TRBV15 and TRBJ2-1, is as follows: DAMVIQNPRYQVTQFGKPVTLSCSQTLNHNVMYWYQQKSSQAPKLLFHYYDKDFNNEADTPDNFQSRRPNTSFCFLDIRSPGLGDTAMYLCATRGGPRSYNEQFFGPGTRLTVL.

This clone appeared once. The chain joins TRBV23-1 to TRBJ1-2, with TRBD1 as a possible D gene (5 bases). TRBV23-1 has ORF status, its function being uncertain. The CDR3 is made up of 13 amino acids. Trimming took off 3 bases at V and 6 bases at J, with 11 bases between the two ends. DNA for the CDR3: TGCGCCAGCAGTCACAGAGACAGCCATGGCTACACCTTC. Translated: CASSHRDSHGYTF.

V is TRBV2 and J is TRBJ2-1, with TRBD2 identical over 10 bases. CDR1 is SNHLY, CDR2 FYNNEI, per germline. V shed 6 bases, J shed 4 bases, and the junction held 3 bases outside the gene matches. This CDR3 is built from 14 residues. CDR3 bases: TGTGCCAGCAGATCTAGCGGGAGTTACAATGAGCAGTTCTTC. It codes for CASRSSGSYNEQFF.

This chain's CDR3 is CASRASNNEKLFF. The CDR3 nucleotides are TGTGCCAGTCGAGCGAGCAATAATGAAAAACTGTTTTTT. The chain joins TRBV19 to TRBJ1-4; D gene ambiguous. The CDR3 has 13 residues. Per the germline V gene, CDR1 is LNHDA and CDR2 is SQIVND (reference sequence). Trimming left V 8 bases short and J 4 bases short, with 11 bases between. Full variable domain (remainder filled in from reference TRBV19 and TRBJ1-4): DGGITQSPKYLFRKEGQNVTLSCEQNLNHDAMYWYRQDPGQGLRLIYYSQIVNDFQKGDIAEGYSVSREKKESFPLTVTSAQKNPTAFYLCASRASNNEKLFFGSGTQLSVL.

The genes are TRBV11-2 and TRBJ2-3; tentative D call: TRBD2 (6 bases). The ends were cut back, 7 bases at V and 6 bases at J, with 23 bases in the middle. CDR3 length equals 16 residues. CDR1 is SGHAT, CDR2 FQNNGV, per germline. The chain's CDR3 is CASIPGLVGGEDTQYF. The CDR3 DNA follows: TGTGCCAGCATCCCGGGGTTGGTTGGAGGGGAGGATACGCAGTATTTT.

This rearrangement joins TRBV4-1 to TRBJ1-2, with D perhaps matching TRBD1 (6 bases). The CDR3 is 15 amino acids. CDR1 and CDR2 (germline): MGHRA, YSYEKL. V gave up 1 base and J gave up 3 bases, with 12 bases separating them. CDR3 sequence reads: CASSQGPGAYYGYTF. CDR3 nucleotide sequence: TGCGCCAGCAGCCAAGGGCCAGGGGCCTACTATGGCTACACCTTC.

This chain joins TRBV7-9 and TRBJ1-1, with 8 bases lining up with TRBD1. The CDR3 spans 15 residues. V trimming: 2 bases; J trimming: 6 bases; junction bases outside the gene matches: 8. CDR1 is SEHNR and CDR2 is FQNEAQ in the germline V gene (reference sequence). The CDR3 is CASSLRGRQGPEAFF. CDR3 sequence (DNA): TGTGCCAGCAGCTTAAGGGGGAGACAGGGGCCTGAAGCTTTCTTT.

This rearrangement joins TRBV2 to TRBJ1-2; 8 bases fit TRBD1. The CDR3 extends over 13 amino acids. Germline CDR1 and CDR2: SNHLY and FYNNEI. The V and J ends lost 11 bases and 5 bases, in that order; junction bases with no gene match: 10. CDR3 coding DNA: TGTGCCGGGACAGGAGACCTATCTTATGGCTACACCTTC. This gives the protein CAGTGDLSYGYTF.

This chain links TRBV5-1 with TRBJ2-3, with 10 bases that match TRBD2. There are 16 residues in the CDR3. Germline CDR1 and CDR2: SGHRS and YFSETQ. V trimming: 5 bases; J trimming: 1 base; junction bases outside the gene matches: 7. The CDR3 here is CASRLTTSGGTDTQYF. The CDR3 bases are TGCGCCAGCAGACTAACAACTAGCGGGGGCACAGATACGCAGTATTTT.

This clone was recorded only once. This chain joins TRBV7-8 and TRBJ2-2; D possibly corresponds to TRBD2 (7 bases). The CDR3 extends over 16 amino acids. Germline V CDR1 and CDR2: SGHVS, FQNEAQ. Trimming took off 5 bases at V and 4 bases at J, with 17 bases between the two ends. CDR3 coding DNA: TGTGCCAGCAGCCCGGGGGAGGGGGGTCTCACCGGGGAGCTGTTTTTT. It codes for CASSPGEGGLTGELFF.

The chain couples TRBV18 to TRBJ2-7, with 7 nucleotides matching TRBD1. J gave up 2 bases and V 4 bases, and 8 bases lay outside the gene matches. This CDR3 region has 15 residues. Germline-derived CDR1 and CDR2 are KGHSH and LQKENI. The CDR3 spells CASSRTRDSPYEQYF. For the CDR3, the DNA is TGTGCCAGCTCACGAACCCGGGACAGTCCCTACGAGCAGTACTTC.

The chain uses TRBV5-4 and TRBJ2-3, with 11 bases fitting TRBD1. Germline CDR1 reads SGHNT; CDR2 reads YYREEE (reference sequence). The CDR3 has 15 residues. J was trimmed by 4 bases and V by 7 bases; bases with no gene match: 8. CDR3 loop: CASAPGQGAPDTQYF. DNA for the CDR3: TGTGCCAGCGCTCCCGGACAGGGGGCCCCAGATACGCAGTATTTT. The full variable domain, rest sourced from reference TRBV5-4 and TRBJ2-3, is ETGVTQSPTHLIKTRGQQVTLRCSSQSGHNTVSWYQQALGQGPQFIFQYYREEENGRGNFPPRFSGLQFPNYSSELNVNALELDDSALYLCASAPGQGAPDTQYFGPGTRLTVL.

In nucleotides, the CDR3 is TGTGCCAGCAGCTCCGAGGGGGCTGAGACCCAGTACTTC. Translating gives CASSSEGAETQYF. V usage is TRBV7-8 and J usage is TRBJ2-5, with TRBD1 matching over 7 bases. CDR1 is SGHVS, CDR2 FQNEAQ, per germline. This CDR3 is built from 13 residues. V trimming: 4 bases; J trimming: 5 bases; junction bases outside the gene matches: 4.

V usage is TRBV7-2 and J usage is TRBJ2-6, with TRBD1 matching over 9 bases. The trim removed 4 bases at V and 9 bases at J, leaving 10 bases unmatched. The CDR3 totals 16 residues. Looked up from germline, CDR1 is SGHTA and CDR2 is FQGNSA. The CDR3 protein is CASSYSWDREDNVLTF. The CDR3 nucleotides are TGTGCCAGCAGCTATTCATGGGACAGGGAGGACAACGTCCTGACTTTC.

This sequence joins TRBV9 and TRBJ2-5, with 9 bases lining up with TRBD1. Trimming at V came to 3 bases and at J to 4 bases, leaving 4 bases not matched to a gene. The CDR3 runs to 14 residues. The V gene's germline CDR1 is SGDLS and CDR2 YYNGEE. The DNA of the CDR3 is TGTGCCAGCAGCGATAGACAGGGGGGAGAGACCCAGTACTTC. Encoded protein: CASSDRQGGETQYF. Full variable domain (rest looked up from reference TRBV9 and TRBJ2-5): DSGVTQTPKHLITATGQRVTLRCSPRSGDLSVYWYQQSLDQGLQFLIQYYNGEERAKGNILERFSAQQFPDLHSELNLSSLELGDSALYFCASSDRQGGETQYFGPGTRLLVL.

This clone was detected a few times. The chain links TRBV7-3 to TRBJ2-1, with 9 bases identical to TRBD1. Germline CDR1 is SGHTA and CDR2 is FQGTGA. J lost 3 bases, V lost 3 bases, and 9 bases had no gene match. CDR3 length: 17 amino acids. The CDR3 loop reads CASSLTGQGQFYNEQFF. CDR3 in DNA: TGTGCCAGCAGCTTGACGGGACAGGGTCAATTCTACAATGAGCAGTTCTTC.

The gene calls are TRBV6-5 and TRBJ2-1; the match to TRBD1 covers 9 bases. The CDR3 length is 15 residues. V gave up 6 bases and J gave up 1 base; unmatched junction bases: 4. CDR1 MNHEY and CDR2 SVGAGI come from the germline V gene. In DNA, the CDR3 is TGTGCCAGCAGCCGAGACAGGGGGTCCTACAATGAGCAGTTCTTC. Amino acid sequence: CASSRDRGSYNEQFF.

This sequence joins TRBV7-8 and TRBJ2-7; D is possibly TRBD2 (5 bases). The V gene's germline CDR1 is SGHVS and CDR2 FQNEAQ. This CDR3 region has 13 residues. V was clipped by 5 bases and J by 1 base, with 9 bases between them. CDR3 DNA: TGTGCCAGCAGCCCGGGGTGGTCCTACGAGCAGTACTTC. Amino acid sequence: CASSPGWSYEQYF.

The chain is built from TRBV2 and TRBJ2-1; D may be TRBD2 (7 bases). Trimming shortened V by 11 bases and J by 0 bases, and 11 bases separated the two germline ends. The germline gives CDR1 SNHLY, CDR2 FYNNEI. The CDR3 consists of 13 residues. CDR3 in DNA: TGTGCCGGACAGCGGGGCTCCTACAATGAGCAGTTCTTC. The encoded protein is CAGQRGSYNEQFF.